This T cell receptor beta chain stems from a study of shared clonotypes between healthy human individuals. Original handling: Quality scores were absent from the junction-only immunoSEQ sequences, so filtering differed. Repertoires were generated with immunoSEQ multiplex PCR, while TCRdb's copy carries only in-frame clones and drops some. Clone size and V and J calls were adopted from that table, with D and trimming inferred from the DNA. The sample yields around 1,100,000 clones, roughly 80% seen once. Study-wide findings and caveats: Owing to a small donor count, the genetic and exposure-history diversity represented was limited. Depth was large, yet rarefaction showed that sorted-subset sequencing was incomplete. The sole specimen, blood, was sampled, and tissue repertoires likely differ.

The CDR3 spans 14 residues. Germline CDR1 SGDLS, CDR2 YYNGEE. V shed 1 base, J shed 6 bases, and the junction held 6 bases outside the gene matches. Turning to this clone: Its specificity is unknown.

The genes are TRBV9 and TRBJ2-7, with 8 bases aligning to TRBD1. The clonotype comes from a man younger than 35 in good health. Some clones in this sample may be carry-over from other donors' samples. The specimen was memory CD4+ T cells from PBMCs. Subset noted: CD45RA-negative fraction. The chain's CDR3 is CASSVLSGGGEQYF. The CDR3 nucleotides read TGTGCCAGCAGCGTACTATCAGGGGGCGGCGAGCAGTACTTC.